The rows below give T cell receptor beta chains drawn from one sample of a study of a mutant IDH1 vaccine in newly diagnosed glioma. The antigens of these receptors remain unknown. The assay was immunoSEQ multiplex PCR, and TCRdb's table has in-frame clones only and misses some. The data show over 30,000 clones, around 90% seen once. The sample here was PBMCs, taken from a glioma patient whose treatment included an IDH1 peptide vaccine. The receptors come from a woman aged 40 to 55 with glioma. Both conserved end residues are part of each CDR3. D genes are given only for firm matches. Clone size appears in some rows only: once, few, many, or a class for an expanded clone.

j_gene: TRBJ2-2
d_gene: TRBD2
abundance: once
v_gene: TRBV5-1
CDR3aa: CASSFAGGTTGELFF
CDR3nt: TGCGCCAGCAGCTTTGCGGGGGGAACCACCGGGGAGCTGTTTTTT

j_gene: TRBJ2-1
d_gene: .
abundance: once
v_gene: TRBV6-1
CDR3aa: CASWGRSYNEQFF
CDR3nt: TGTGCCAGCTGGGGTCGCTCCTACAATGAGCAGTTCTTC

j_gene: TRBJ1-1
d_gene: .
abundance: .
v_gene: TRBV27
CDR3aa: CASQLSIPPRGTEAFF
CDR3nt: TGTGCCAGCCAACTAAGTATTCCACCGAGAGGCACTGAAGCTTTCTTT

j_gene: TRBJ2-7
d_gene: TRBD2
abundance: once
v_gene: TRBV2
CDR3aa: CATWTSGFYEQYF
CDR3nt: TGTGCCACCTGGACTAGCGGGTTCTACGAGCAGTACTTC

j_gene: TRBJ2-7
d_gene: .
abundance: once
v_gene: TRBV6-1
CDR3aa: CASSGVWGRGSVYEQYF
CDR3nt: TGTGCCAGCAGTGGGGTTTGGGGGCGAGGATCCGTATACGAGCAGTACTTC

j_gene: TRBJ2-7
d_gene: TRBD2
abundance: once
v_gene: TRBV10-2
CDR3aa: CASSDGAGYVYEQYF
CDR3nt: TGCGCCAGCAGTGATGGAGCGGGGTATGTCTACGAGCAGTACTTC

j_gene: TRBJ1-1
d_gene: TRBD1
abundance: .
v_gene: TRBV5-1
CDR3aa: CASSWDSKNTEAFF
CDR3nt: TGCGCCAGCAGCTGGGACAGCAAGAACACTGAAGCTTTCTTT

j_gene: TRBJ2-7
d_gene: TRBD2
abundance: .
v_gene: TRBV6-5
CDR3aa: CASRGVLAGDYEQYF
CDR3nt: TGTGCCTCGAGGGGGGTACTAGCGGGAGACTACGAGCAGTACTTC

j_gene: TRBJ2-6
d_gene: TRBD1
abundance: .
v_gene: TRBV7-9
CDR3aa: CASSLRDSGLLSGANVLTF
CDR3nt: TGTGCCAGCAGCCTCCGGGACAGCGGACTCCTCTCTGGGGCCAACGTCCTGACTTTC

j_gene: TRBJ2-7
d_gene: TRBD2
abundance: once
v_gene: TRBV29-1
CDR3aa: CSVEWASGGDEQYF
CDR3nt: TGCAGCGTTGAATGGGCTAGCGGGGGGGATGAGCAGTACTTC

j_gene: TRBJ2-7
d_gene: .
abundance: .
v_gene: TRBV4-1
CDR3aa: CASSQPSRGSGEQYF
CDR3nt: TGCGCCAGCAGCCAACCCAGTAGGGGGTCTGGCGAGCAGTACTTC

j_gene: TRBJ2-3
d_gene: .
abundance: .
v_gene: TRBV2
CDR3aa: CASREARLDTQYF
CDR3nt: TGTGCCAGCAGAGAGGCTCGCTTGGATACGCAGTATTTT

j_gene: TRBJ2-3
d_gene: TRBD2
abundance: .
v_gene: TRBV29-1
CDR3aa: CSVEPLAGSTDTQYF
CDR3nt: TGCAGCGTTGAACCCCTAGCGGGAAGCACAGATACGCAGTATTTT

j_gene: TRBJ2-3
d_gene: .
abundance: .
v_gene: TRBV5-1
CDR3aa: CASSRAFASTDTQYF
CDR3nt: TGCGCCAGCAGCCGAGCGTTTGCCAGCACAGATACGCAGTATTTT

j_gene: TRBJ2-7
d_gene: .
abundance: .
v_gene: TRBV18
CDR3aa: CASSTGGYEQYF
CDR3nt: TGTGCCAGCTCAACGGGCGGTTACGAGCAGTACTTC

j_gene: TRBJ2-7
d_gene: .
abundance: .
v_gene: TRBV5-8
CDR3aa: CASSQRTGGYEQYF
CDR3nt: TGTGCCAGCAGCCAAAGAACCGGGGGCTACGAGCAGTACTTC

j_gene: TRBJ1-2
d_gene: .
abundance: .
v_gene: TRBV4-1
CDR3aa: CASSREAGGSVYGYTF
CDR3nt: TGCGCCAGCAGCCGAGAAGCGGGGGGTTCGGTGTATGGCTACACCTTC

j_gene: TRBJ2-1
d_gene: TRBD2
abundance: .
v_gene: TRBV29-1
CDR3aa: CSVEEGLAGVDEQFF
CDR3nt: TGCAGCGTTGAAGAAGGCCTAGCGGGAGTCGATGAGCAGTTCTTC

j_gene: TRBJ2-3
d_gene: .
abundance: .
v_gene: TRBV7-2
CDR3aa: CASSFRVTIITDTQYF
CDR3nt: TGTGCCAGCAGCTTTAGGGTGACGATAATCACAGATACGCAGTATTTT

j_gene: TRBJ1-2
d_gene: TRBD1
abundance: .
v_gene: TRBV18
CDR3aa: CASSRFLDREALYGYTF
CDR3nt: TGTGCCAGCTCACGGTTCCTGGACAGGGAAGCCCTCTATGGCTACACCTTC

j_gene: TRBJ2-2
d_gene: .
abundance: .
v_gene: TRBV14
CDR3aa: CASSRDARTGELFF
CDR3nt: TGTGCCAGCAGCCGCGACGCCAGGACCGGGGAGCTGTTTTTT

j_gene: TRBJ1-1
d_gene: TRBD1
abundance: once
v_gene: TRBV6-1
CDR3aa: CASSESGQGSIEAFF
CDR3nt: TGTGCCAGCAGTGAATCGGGACAGGGGTCTATTGAAGCTTTCTTT

j_gene: TRBJ1-3
d_gene: .
abundance: .
v_gene: TRBV2
CDR3aa: CASRPSTGRNTIYF
CDR3nt: TGTGCCAGCAGACCCTCGACAGGTAGAAACACCATATATTTT

j_gene: TRBJ2-7
d_gene: .
abundance: .
v_gene: TRBV5-1
CDR3aa: CASSLEAPNYEQYF
CDR3nt: TGCGCCAGCAGCTTGGAGGCGCCAAACTACGAGCAGTACTTC

j_gene: TRBJ2-7
d_gene: TRBD2
abundance: .
v_gene: TRBV19
CDR3aa: CASSHSGRSYEQYF
CDR3nt: TGTGCCAGTAGTCATAGCGGGAGGTCCTACGAGCAGTACTTC

j_gene: TRBJ2-3
d_gene: TRBD2
abundance: .
v_gene: TRBV5-1
CDR3aa: CASSLFVSGRGDTQYF
CDR3nt: TGCGCCAGCAGCTTGTTCGTTAGCGGGAGAGGAGATACGCAGTATTTT

j_gene: TRBJ1-1
d_gene: TRBD1
abundance: .
v_gene: TRBV14
CDR3aa: CASSPRFGTGGSEAFF
CDR3nt: TGTGCCAGCAGCCCCAGGTTTGGGACAGGGGGGTCTGAAGCTTTCTTT

j_gene: TRBJ1-2
d_gene: TRBD1
abundance: .
v_gene: TRBV7-2
CDR3aa: CASSSQRTGSGYTF
CDR3nt: TGTGCCAGCAGCTCCCAGCGGACAGGGTCCGGCTACACCTTC

j_gene: TRBJ1-2
d_gene: TRBD1
abundance: once
v_gene: TRBV6-5
CDR3aa: CASGKTGVYGYTF
CDR3nt: TGTGCCAGCGGGAAGACAGGGGTCTATGGCTACACCTTC

j_gene: TRBJ2-5
d_gene: .
abundance: .
v_gene: TRBV20-1
CDR3aa: CSARETQYF
CDR3nt: TGCAGTGCTAGGGAGACCCAGTACTTC

j_gene: TRBJ2-7
d_gene: TRBD1
abundance: .
v_gene: TRBV29-1
CDR3aa: CSVAAQGGTYEQYF
CDR3nt: TGCAGCGTTGCCGCACAGGGGGGAACCTACGAGCAGTACTTC

j_gene: TRBJ2-5
d_gene: .
abundance: .
v_gene: TRBV4-1
CDR3aa: CASSQPDQETQYF
CDR3nt: TGCGCCAGCAGCCAACCAGACCAAGAGACCCAGTACTTC

j_gene: TRBJ1-1
d_gene: TRBD1
abundance: .
v_gene: TRBV7-9
CDR3aa: CAGGEGAKNTEAFF
CDR3nt: TGTGCTGGGGGGGAGGGGGCGAAGAACACTGAAGCTTTCTTT

j_gene: TRBJ1-1
d_gene: .
abundance: .
v_gene: TRBV4-3
CDR3aa: CASSQGLKGPGTEAFF
CDR3nt: TGCGCCAGCAGCCAAGGCCTGAAGGGTCCCGGCACTGAAGCTTTCTTT

j_gene: TRBJ1-3
d_gene: .
abundance: .
v_gene: TRBV28
CDR3aa: CASSLVGLNGNTIYF
CDR3nt: TGTGCCAGCAGCTTGGTGGGTTTAAACGGAAACACCATATATTTT

j_gene: TRBJ2-5
d_gene: TRBD2
abundance: .
v_gene: TRBV4-1
CDR3aa: CASSLMTSGRETQYF
CDR3nt: TGCGCCAGCAGCCTCATGACTAGCGGGAGAGAGACCCAGTACTTC

j_gene: TRBJ1-5
d_gene: .
abundance: .
v_gene: TRBV7-9
CDR3aa: CASSWPRGYRQPQHF
CDR3nt: TGTGCCAGCAGCTGGCCACGGGGTTATCGTCAGCCCCAGCATTTT

j_gene: TRBJ1-5
d_gene: .
abundance: .
v_gene: TRBV2
CDR3aa: CASSEASNQPQHF
CDR3nt: TGTGCCAGCAGTGAAGCGAGCAATCAGCCCCAGCATTTT

j_gene: TRBJ1-5
d_gene: TRBD1
abundance: .
v_gene: TRBV7-8
CDR3aa: CASSPTGDRGNQPQHF
CDR3nt: TGTGCCAGCAGCCCGACAGGGGATAGAGGCAATCAGCCCCAGCATTTT

j_gene: TRBJ1-5
d_gene: .
abundance: .
v_gene: TRBV2
CDR3aa: CASTRGGGNQPQHF
CDR3nt: TGTGCCAGCACACGAGGGGGTGGCAATCAGCCCCAGCATTTT

j_gene: TRBJ1-2
d_gene: .
abundance: .
v_gene: TRBV20-1
CDR3aa: CSASDYGYTF
CDR3nt: TGCAGTGCTAGCGACTATGGCTACACCTTC

j_gene: TRBJ1-2
d_gene: TRBD1
abundance: .
v_gene: TRBV5-4
CDR3aa: CASSSWDRVRYGYTF
CDR3nt: TGTGCCAGCAGCTCCTGGGACAGGGTGCGGTATGGCTACACCTTC

j_gene: TRBJ1-1
d_gene: TRBD1
abundance: once
v_gene: TRBV5-1
CDR3aa: CASSLNRGNTEAFF
CDR3nt: TGCGCCAGCAGCTTGAACAGGGGGAACACTGAAGCTTTCTTT

j_gene: TRBJ2-7
d_gene: .
abundance: few
v_gene: TRBV28
CDR3aa: CASSLWDSSYEQYF
CDR3nt: TGTGCCAGCAGTTTATGGGACAGCTCCTACGAGCAGTACTTC

j_gene: TRBJ1-2
d_gene: .
abundance: .
v_gene: TRBV30
CDR3aa: CAWRRRGRNYGYTF
CDR3nt: TGTGCCTGGAGAAGAAGAGGGCGTAACTATGGCTACACCTTC

j_gene: TRBJ2-1
d_gene: TRBD2
abundance: .
v_gene: TRBV5-1
CDR3aa: CASSLAASGNYNEQFF
CDR3nt: TGCGCCAGCAGCTTGGCCGCTAGCGGGAACTACAATGAGCAGTTCTTC

j_gene: TRBJ2-7
d_gene: TRBD2
abundance: once
v_gene: TRBV7-2
CDR3aa: CASSMGLAGATGSYEQYF
CDR3nt: TGTGCCAGCAGCATGGGACTAGCGGGGGCCACCGGCTCCTACGAGCAGTACTTC

j_gene: TRBJ1-1
d_gene: .
abundance: .
v_gene: TRBV30
CDR3aa: CAWSRTNTEAFF
CDR3nt: TGTGCCTGGAGTCGAACGAACACTGAAGCTTTCTTT

j_gene: TRBJ1-2
d_gene: .
abundance: .
v_gene: TRBV15
CDR3aa: CATSREVKDGYTF
CDR3nt: TGTGCCACCAGCAGAGAGGTGAAGGATGGCTACACCTTC

j_gene: TRBJ2-7
d_gene: .
abundance: .
v_gene: TRBV6-5
CDR3aa: CASSYSGDLYEQYF
CDR3nt: TGTGCCAGCAGTTACTCCGGGGATCTCTACGAGCAGTACTTC

j_gene: TRBJ1-4
d_gene: .
abundance: .
v_gene: TRBV6-5
CDR3aa: CASSSTGSATNEKLFF
CDR3nt: TGTGCCAGCAGTTCCACAGGAAGTGCAACTAATGAAAAACTGTTTTTT

j_gene: TRBJ1-5
d_gene: .
abundance: .
v_gene: TRBV19
CDR3aa: CASSIRDSNQPQHF
CDR3nt: TGTGCCAGTAGTATAAGGGACAGCAATCAGCCCCAGCATTTT

j_gene: TRBJ1-1
d_gene: .
abundance: .
v_gene: TRBV4-3
CDR3aa: CASSQNEGRAFF
CDR3nt: TGCGCCAGCAGCCAAAACGAGGGCAGAGCTTTCTTT

j_gene: TRBJ2-1
d_gene: TRBD2
abundance: .
v_gene: TRBV13
CDR3aa: CASHHTSRGGPQRSALF
CDR3nt: TGTGCCAGCCACCATACGTCGCGCGGGGGGCCCCAAAGGTCAGCGCTCTTC

j_gene: TRBJ1-4
d_gene: .
abundance: .
v_gene: TRBV11-2
CDR3aa: CASSFQGINEKLFF
CDR3nt: TGTGCCAGCAGCTTCCAGGGCATTAATGAAAAACTGTTTTTT

j_gene: TRBJ2-3
d_gene: .
abundance: .
v_gene: TRBV19
CDR3aa: CASSIGTTSDTQYF
CDR3nt: TGTGCCAGTAGTATCGGAACTACCTCAGATACGCAGTATTTT

j_gene: TRBJ2-3
d_gene: .
abundance: .
v_gene: TRBV6-5
CDR3aa: CASSYSSAAPKDTQYF
CDR3nt: TGTGCCAGCAGTTACTCGTCAGCGGCACCTAAAGATACGCAGTATTTT

j_gene: TRBJ2-5
d_gene: TRBD2
abundance: .
v_gene: TRBV5-4
CDR3aa: CASSLRTGGPAETQYF
CDR3nt: TGTGCCAGCAGCTTGAGGACGGGGGGGCCCGCAGAGACCCAGTACTTC

j_gene: TRBJ1-5
d_gene: .
abundance: once
v_gene: TRBV6-1
CDR3aa: CASKAGTTGQPQHF
CDR3nt: TGTGCCAGCAAAGCAGGGACAACGGGACAGCCCCAGCATTTT